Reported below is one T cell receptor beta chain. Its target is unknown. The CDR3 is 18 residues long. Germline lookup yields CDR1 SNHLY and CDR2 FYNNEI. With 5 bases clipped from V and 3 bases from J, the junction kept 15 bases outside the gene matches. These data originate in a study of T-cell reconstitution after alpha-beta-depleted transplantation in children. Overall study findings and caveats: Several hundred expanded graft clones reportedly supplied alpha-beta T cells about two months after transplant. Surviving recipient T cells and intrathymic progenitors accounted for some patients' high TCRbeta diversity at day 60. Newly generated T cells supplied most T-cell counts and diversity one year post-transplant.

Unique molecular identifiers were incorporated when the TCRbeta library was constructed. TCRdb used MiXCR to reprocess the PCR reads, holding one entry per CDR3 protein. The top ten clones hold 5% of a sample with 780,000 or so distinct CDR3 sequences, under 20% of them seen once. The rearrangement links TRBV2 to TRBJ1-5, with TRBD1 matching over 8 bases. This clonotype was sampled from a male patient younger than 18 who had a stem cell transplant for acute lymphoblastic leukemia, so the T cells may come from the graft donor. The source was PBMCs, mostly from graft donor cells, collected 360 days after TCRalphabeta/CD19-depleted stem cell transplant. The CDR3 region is CASSPLLDRALNNQPQHF. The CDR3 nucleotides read TGTGCCAGCAGTCCTCTTTTGGACAGGGCATTGAACAATCAGCCCCAGCATTTT.